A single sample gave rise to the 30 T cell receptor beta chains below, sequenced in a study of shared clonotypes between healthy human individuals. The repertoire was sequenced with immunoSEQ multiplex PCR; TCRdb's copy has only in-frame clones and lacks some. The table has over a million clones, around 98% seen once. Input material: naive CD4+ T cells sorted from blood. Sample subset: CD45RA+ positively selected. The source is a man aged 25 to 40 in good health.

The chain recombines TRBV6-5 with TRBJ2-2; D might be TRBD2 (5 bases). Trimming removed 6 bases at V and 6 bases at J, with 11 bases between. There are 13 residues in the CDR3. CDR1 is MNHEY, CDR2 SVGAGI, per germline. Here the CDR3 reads CASRGSVPGELFF. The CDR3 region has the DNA TGTGCCAGCAGGGGGAGTGTACCCGGGGAGCTGTTTTTT.

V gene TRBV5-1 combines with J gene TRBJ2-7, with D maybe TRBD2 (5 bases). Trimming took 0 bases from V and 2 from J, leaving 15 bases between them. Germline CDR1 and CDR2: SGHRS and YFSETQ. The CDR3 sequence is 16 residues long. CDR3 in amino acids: CASSLEARGSTYEQYF. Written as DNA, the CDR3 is TGCGCCAGCAGCTTGGAGGCCCGTGGGAGTACCTACGAGCAGTACTTC. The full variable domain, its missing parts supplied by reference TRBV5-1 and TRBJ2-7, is KAGVTQTPRYLIKTRGQQVTLSCSPISGHRSVSWYQQTPGQGLQFLFEYFSETQRNKGNFPGRFSGRQFSNSRSEMNVSTLELGDSALYLCASSLEARGSTYEQYFGPGTRLTVT.

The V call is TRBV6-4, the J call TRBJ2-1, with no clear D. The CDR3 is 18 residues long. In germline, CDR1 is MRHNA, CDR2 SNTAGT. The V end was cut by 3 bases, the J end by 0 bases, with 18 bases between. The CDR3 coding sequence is TGTGCCAGCAGTGAGCCGGTTATTTGGCCCAGCTCCTACAATGAGCAGTTCTTC. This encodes CASSEPVIWPSSYNEQFF.

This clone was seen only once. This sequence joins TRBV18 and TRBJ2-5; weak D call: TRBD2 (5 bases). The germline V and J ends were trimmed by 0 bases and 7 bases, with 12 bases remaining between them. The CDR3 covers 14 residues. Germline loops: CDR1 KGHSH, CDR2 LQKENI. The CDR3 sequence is CASSPPAREWTQYF. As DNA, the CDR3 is TGTGCCAGCTCACCACCGGCTCGGGAATGGACCCAGTACTTC.

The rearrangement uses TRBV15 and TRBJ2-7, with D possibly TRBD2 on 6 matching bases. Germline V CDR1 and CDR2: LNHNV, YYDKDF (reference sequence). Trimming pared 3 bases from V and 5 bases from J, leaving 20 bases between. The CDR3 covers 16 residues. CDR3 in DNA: TGTGCCACCAGCAGCGGGAGCAGCTTCTCGCGCCACGAGCAGTACTTC. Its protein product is CATSSGSSFSRHEQYF.

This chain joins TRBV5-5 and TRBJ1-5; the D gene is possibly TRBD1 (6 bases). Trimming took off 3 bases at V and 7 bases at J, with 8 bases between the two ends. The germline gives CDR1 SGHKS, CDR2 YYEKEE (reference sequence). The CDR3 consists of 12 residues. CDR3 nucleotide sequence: TGTGCCAGCAGCTCGACAGGCCAGCCCCAGCATTTT. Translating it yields CASSSTGQPQHF.

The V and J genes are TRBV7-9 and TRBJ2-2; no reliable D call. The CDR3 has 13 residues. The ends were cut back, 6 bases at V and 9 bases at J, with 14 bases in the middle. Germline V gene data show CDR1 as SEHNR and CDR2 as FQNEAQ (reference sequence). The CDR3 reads CASRGRSPWELFF. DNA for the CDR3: TGTGCCAGCAGGGGTCGGAGTCCATGGGAGCTGTTTTTT. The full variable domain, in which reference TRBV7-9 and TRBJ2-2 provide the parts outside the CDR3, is DTGVSQNPRHKITKRGQNVTFRCDPISEHNRLYWYRQTLGQGPEFLTYFQNEAQLEKSRLLSDRFSAERPKGSFSTLEIQRTEQGDSAMYLCASRGRSPWELFFGEGSRLTVL.

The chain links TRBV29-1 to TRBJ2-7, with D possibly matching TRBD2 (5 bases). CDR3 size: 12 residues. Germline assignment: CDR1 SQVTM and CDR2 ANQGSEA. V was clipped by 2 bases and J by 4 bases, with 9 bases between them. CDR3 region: CSVERGNYEQYF. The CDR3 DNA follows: TGCAGCGTTGAACGAGGGAATTACGAGCAGTACTTC.

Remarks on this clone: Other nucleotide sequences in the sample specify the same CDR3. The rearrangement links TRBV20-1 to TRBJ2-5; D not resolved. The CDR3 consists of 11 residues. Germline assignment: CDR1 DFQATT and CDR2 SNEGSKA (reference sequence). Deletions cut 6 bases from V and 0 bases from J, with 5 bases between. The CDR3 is CSAQNQETQYF. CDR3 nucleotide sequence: TGCAGTGCACAGAACCAAGAGACCCAGTACTTC.

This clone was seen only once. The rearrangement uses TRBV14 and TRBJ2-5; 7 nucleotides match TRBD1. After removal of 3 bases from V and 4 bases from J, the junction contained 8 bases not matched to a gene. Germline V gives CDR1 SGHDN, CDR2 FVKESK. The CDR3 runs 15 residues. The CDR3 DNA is TGTGCCAGCAGCCACAAAGGGGGCGCCGGAGAGACCCAGTACTTC. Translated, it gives CASSHKGGAGETQYF.

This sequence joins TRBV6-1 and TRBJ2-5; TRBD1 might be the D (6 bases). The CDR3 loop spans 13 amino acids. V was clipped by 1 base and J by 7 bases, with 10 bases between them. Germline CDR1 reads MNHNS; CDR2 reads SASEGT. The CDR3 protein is CASSEERGWTQYF. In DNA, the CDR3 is TGTGCCAGCAGTGAAGAAAGGGGGTGGACCCAGTACTTC.

The CDR3 DNA is TGTGCCAGCACACTAGGACTAGCGAACACCGGGGAGCTGTTTTTT. As protein: CASTLGLANTGELFF. V is TRBV27 and J is TRBJ2-2; TRBD2 aligns across 7 bases. The germline V gene has CDR1 MNHEY and CDR2 SMNVEV (reference sequence). Germline trimming cut 7 bases from V and 0 bases from J; bases unmatched to any gene: 5. There are 15 residues in the CDR3.

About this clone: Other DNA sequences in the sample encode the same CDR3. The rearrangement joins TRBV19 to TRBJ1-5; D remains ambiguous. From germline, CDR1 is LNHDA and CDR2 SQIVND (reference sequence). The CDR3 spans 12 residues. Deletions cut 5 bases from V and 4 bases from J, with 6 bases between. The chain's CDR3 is CASSQSNQPQHF. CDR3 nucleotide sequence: TGTGCCAGTAGTCAATCAAATCAGCCCCAGCATTTT.

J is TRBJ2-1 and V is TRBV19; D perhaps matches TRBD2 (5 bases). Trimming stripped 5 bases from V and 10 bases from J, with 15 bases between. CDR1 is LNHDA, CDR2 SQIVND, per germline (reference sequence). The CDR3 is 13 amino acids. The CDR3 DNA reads TGTGCCAGTAGTGTGAAACTAGGCACCGAGCAGTTCTTC. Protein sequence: CASSVKLGTEQFF.

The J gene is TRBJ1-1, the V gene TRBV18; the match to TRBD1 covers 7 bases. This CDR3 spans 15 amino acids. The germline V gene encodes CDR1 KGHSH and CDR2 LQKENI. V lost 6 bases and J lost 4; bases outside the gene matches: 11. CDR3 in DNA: TGTGCCAGCTCGCAGGGGGGCCAGCCGGCCACTGAAGCTTTCTTT. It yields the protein CASSQGGQPATEAFF.

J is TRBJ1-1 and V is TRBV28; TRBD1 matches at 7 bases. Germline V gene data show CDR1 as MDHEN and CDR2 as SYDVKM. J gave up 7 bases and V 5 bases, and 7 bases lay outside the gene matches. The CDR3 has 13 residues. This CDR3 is CASSLGTAFEAFF. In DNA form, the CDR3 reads TGTGCCAGCAGTCTAGGGACAGCCTTTGAAGCTTTCTTT.

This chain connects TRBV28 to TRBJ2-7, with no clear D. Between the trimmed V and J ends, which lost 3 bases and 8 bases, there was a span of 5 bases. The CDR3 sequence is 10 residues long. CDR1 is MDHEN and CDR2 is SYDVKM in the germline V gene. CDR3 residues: CASSLEKQYF. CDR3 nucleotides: TGTGCCAGCAGTTTGGAGAAGCAGTACTTC. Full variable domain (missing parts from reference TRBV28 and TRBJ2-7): DVKVTQSSRYLVKRTGEKVFLECVQDMDHENMFWYRQDPGLGLRLIYFSYDVKMKEKGDIPEGYSVSREKKERFSLILESASTNQTSMYLCASSLEKQYFGPGTRLTVT.

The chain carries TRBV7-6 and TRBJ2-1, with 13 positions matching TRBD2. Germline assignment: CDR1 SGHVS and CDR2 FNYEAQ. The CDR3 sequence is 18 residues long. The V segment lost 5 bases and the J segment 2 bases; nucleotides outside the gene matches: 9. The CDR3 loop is CASSPRAGLAGPYNEQFF. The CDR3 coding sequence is TGTGCCAGCAGCCCCAGGGCGGGACTAGCGGGACCCTACAATGAGCAGTTCTTC.

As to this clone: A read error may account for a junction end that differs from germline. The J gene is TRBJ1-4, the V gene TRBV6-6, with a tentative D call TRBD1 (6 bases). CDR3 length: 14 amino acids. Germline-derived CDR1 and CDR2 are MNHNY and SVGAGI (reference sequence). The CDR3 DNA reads TGTGCCACCAGTACAGGGCGGGCTAATGAAAAACTGTTTTTT. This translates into CATSTGRANEKLFF.

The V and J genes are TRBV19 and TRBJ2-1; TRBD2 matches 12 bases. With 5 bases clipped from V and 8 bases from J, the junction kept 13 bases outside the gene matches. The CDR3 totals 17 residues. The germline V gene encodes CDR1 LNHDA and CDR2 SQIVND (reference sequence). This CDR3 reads CASSLSRLAGVADEQFF. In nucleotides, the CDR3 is TGTGCCAGTAGTCTATCCAGACTAGCGGGAGTGGCGGATGAGCAGTTCTTC.

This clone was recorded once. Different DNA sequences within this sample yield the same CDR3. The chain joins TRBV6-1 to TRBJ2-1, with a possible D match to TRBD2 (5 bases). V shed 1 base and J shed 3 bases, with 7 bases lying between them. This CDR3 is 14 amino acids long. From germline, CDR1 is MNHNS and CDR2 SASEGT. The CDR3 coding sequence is TGTGCCAGCAGTGAAGTTGGGAGCTACAATGAGCAGTTCTTC. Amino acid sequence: CASSEVGSYNEQFF.

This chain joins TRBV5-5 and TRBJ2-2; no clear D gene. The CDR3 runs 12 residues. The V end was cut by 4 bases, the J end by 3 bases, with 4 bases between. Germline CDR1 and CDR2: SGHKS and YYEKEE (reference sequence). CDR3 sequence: CASSPDTGELFF. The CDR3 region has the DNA TGTGCCAGCAGCCCCGACACCGGGGAGCTGTTTTTT.

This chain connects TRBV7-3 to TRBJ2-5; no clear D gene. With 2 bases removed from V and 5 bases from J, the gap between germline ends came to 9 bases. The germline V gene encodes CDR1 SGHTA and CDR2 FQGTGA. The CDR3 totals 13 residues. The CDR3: CASSLGAWETQYF. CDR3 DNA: TGTGCCAGCAGCTTAGGCGCCTGGGAGACCCAGTACTTC.

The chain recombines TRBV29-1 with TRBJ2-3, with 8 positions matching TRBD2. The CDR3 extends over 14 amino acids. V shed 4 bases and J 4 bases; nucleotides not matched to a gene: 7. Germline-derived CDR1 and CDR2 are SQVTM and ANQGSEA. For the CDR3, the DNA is TGCAGCGTTGGTTCCAGCGGGAGCTCAGATACGCAGTATTTT. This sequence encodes CSVGSSGSSDTQYF.

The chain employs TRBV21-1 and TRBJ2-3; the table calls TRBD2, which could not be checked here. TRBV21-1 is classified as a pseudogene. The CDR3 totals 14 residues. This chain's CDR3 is CASTAIRVTDTQYF. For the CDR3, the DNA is TGTGCCAGCACCGCCATCCGCGTCACAGATACGCAGTATTTT.

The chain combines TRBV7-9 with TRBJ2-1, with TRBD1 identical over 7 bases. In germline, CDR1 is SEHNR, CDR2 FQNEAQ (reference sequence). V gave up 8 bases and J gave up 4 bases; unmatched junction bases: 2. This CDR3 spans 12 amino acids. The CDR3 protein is CASGTVYNEQFF. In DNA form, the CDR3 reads TGTGCCAGCGGGACAGTGTACAATGAGCAGTTCTTC. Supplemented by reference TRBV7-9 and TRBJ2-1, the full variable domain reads DTGVSQNPRHKITKRGQNVTFRCDPISEHNRLYWYRQTLGQGPEFLTYFQNEAQLEKSRLLSDRFSAERPKGSFSTLEIQRTEQGDSAMYLCASGTVYNEQFFGPGTRLTVL.

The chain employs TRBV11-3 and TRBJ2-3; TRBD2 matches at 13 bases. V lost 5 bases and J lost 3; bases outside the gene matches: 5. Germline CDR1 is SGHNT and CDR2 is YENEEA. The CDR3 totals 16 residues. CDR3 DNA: TGTGCCAGCAGCCACGGACTAGCGGGAGTAACAGATACGCAGTATTTT. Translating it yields CASSHGLAGVTDTQYF.

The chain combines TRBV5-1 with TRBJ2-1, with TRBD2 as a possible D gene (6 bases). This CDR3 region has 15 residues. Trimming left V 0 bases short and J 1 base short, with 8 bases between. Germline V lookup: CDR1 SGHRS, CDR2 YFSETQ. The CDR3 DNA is TGCGCCAGCAGCTTGGATCTAGCGTCCTACAATGAGCAGTTCTTC. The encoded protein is CASSLDLASYNEQFF.

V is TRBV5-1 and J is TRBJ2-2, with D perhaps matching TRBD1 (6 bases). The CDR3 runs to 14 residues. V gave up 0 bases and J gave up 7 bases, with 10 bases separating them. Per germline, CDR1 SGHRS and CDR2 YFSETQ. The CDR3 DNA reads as TGCGCCAGCAGCTTGGGGACAGTCGGCGGGGAGCTGTTTTTT. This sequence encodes CASSLGTVGGELFF.

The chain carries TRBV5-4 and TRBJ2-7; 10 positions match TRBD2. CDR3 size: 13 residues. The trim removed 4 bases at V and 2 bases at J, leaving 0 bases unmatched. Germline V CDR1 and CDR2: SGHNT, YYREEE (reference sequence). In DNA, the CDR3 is TGTGCCAGCAGCACTAGCGGGACCTACGAGCAGTACTTC. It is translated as CASSTSGTYEQYF.